The clone carrying this TCR beta chain is a singleton in its sample. Its matching antigen is unknown. This sample is drawn from a study of cytomegalovirus exposure and HLA in healthy donors. Study results and limitations: Reportedly, fewer N-insertions than the roughly 700-donor mean appeared in an Asian-associated ancestry cluster in a later analysis. TCR beta chains numbering some 160 were designated cytomegalovirus-associated.

Primers included in the PCR were 60 Vbeta and 13 Jbeta primers. Sequencing was performed with immunoSEQ multiplex PCR; in TCRdb, only in-frame clones are kept and a portion is missing. The sample has just over 200,000 clones; around 64% are singletons. This sequence was found in a man in his forties in good health and CMV-seropositive. Sequenced input: PBMCs.

The DNA of the CDR3 is TGTGCCAGCAGCCCTAATGGGGGGACGCGGGTCTATGGCTACACCTTC. It codes for CASSPNGGTRVYGYTF. The rearrangement joins TRBV9 to TRBJ1-2; D is perhaps TRBD1 (5 bases). Germline assignment: CDR1 SGDLS and CDR2 YYNGEE. This CDR3 is 16 amino acids long. Trimming removed 4 bases from V and 4 bases from J, with 20 bases in between.